This T cell receptor (beta chain) was sequenced during a study of T cells after yellow fever vaccination. Study-level information: Fractions containing few cells were prepared with SMART-Seq v4 Ultra Low Input. Study-wide results and limits: Any FACS-sorted repertoire could hold abundant clonotypes that contaminate it from the bulk population. Though weaker, the secondary response peaked faster, on day 5 versus 15.

On this clonotype: What it binds is unknown.

Germline loops: CDR1 MNHNY, CDR2 SVGAGI (reference sequence). Trimming pared 9 bases from V and 7 bases from J, leaving 13 bases between. The CDR3 sequence is 12 residues long. TCRdb processed the 5' RACE reads anew with MiXCR; each CDR3 protein has one entry. The sample shows around 530,000 distinct CDR3 sequences, roughly a sixth of them seen only once. This TCR came from a man younger than 35 who received the YFV17D yellow fever vaccine. This sequence joins TRBV6-6 and TRBJ1-5; TRBD1 might be the D (5 bases). The specimen comprised PBMCs, sampled 5 to 6 days after the first yellow fever vaccination. In nucleotides, the CDR3 is TGTGCCAGTGGGGGGAGGGGCCAGCCCCAGCATTTT. Amino acids: CASGGRGQPQHF.